This note documents a single TCR beta chain sequence. These data originate in a study of OX40 agonist ivuxolimab in advanced cancers. On the study more broadly: Patients took ivuxolimab, an agonistic anti-OX40 (CD134) antibody. From 23 to 79 years was the age range, with a mean of roughly 64 years, and over 70% were male.

Libraries were prepared by immunoSEQ multiplex PCR; TCRdb keeps only in-frame clonotypes and omits some of them. The sample shows some 77,000 clones, roughly 88% of them seen only once. The V gene's germline CDR1 is LNHDA and CDR2 SQIVND (reference sequence). The CDR3 runs 13 residues. The genes are TRBV19 and TRBJ2-5, with D perhaps given as TRBD1 or TRBD2 (5 bases each). The J call is in doubt because the DNA end fits TRBJ2-7 better. The sample was CD4+ or CD8+ T cells sorted from blood, taken in a trial of the OX40 agonist ivuxolimab. The receptor was derived from an adult with an advanced solid tumor such as melanoma, head and neck, liver or kidney cancer. CDR3: CASSRRDLPEQYF. CDR3 nucleotides: TGTGCCAGTAGTCGCAGGGACCTCCCCGAGCAGTACTTC.